In this sample, the clone carrying this T cell receptor beta chain turned up a few times. This entry belongs to a study of patients and donors after allogeneic stem cell transplantation. The germline gives CDR1 SGHTA, CDR2 FQGNSA. V trimming: 1 base; J trimming: 10 bases; junction bases outside the gene matches: 8. This CDR3 has 16 amino acids. Using its own MiXCR run on the RT-PCR reads, TCRdb lists one record per CDR3 protein. The sample gives about 960,000 distinct CDR3 sequences, roughly 18% of which show up once; around 5.5% is in the top ten. This TCR derives from a human donor who was either an allogeneic HSCT recipient or a stem cell or donor lymphocyte infusion donor (not recorded which). It is not recorded whose cells these are; they may come from a transplant donor. The specimen was blood, either unsorted or a sorted T cell fraction (not recorded which). The gene calls are TRBV7-2 and TRBJ1-6; TRBD1 aligns across 9 bases. Here the CDR3 reads CASSLVGTGSRSPLHF. The DNA of the CDR3 is TGTGCCAGCAGCTTAGTAGGGACAGGGTCTCGGTCACCCCTCCACTTT.